This TCR beta chain was identified during a study of T cell clonotyping in hematopoietic cell transplantation (dated by TCRdb to the early 2020s). Some background on the complete study: The study collected 120 to 150 blood samples from approximately 40 consecutive transplant recipients and their related donors. Patients were recruited between September 2015 and 2017 and followed until late 2020 or death. Findings and caveats that apply to the study as a whole: A decrease in recipient TCR diversity was observed after transplant, and a progressive increase in pathologically expanded clonotypes was seen from day 30 to day 180. Recipient repertoires showed only a small fraction of overlap with donor repertoires, and over 95% appeared de novo at the given depth. The sample size was limited and the cells went unsorted, which meant the CD4 and CD8 repertoire contributions could not be told apart. Inverse Simpson Index values from donors and from recipients before transplant predicted broader TCR repertoire diversity after transplant.

TCR beta CDR3 regions were amplified from genomic DNA with the immunoSEQ assay, a bias-controlled multiplex PCR using V- and J-specific primers. In a second PCR step, a proprietary barcode and Illumina adapter sequences were attached to the CDR3 amplicons. CDR3 libraries were sequenced on an Illumina MiSeq instrument. As for the original processing: immunoSEQ Analyzer 3.0 was used for export and quality control, with R Bioconductor and Immunarch used for downstream analyses. Only productive rearrangements in the normalized downsampled data set went into calculating the repertoire metrics. Pathologically expanded clonotypes were defined as those larger than 5 templates in the normalized cohort. The Inverse Simpson Index served as the measure of repertoire diversity. The non-normalized data set was used for CMV-specificity analyses so that all clonotypes could be captured. Held by TCRdb, this immuneACCESS table contains in-frame sequences only and omits some clones. Under half of the omission traces to an unresolved V gene where checked; the cause of the rest is unknown. Clonal size and the V and J genes are those of that table, whereas D and trimming came from the DNA. The sample profile shows approximately 30,000 clones; 90% to 97% of them were found once. Approximately 1.5% of the sample comes from the top ten.

Of note for this clone: Its antigen is still unknown. Base quality data are lacking; no much larger clone is found one base away.

Blood samples for TCR beta sequencing were given by related transplant donors. Using Nuclei Lysis Solution, genomic DNA was extracted from unfractionated peripheral blood mononuclear cells that were either fresh or cryopreserved. The cysteine opens and the phenylalanine closes a CDR3 of 14 amino acids. The CDR3 DNA has 42 bases and is translated from base 1. V loses 5 bases of germline sequence and J loses 8 bases, and the interval between the two ends is 13 bases. CDR1 and CDR2, looked up from the germline V gene, are SGHVS and FNYEAQ. The rearranged segments are TRBV7-6 and TRBJ1-6; perhaps TRBD1 is the D gene, with 5 bases matching. The sample taken for sequencing was peripheral blood mononuclear cells. The clonotype comes from a man aged 50-59 years in good health. Some clones in this sample may be carry-over from other donors' samples. The DNA reads as follows: TGTGCCAGCAGCCCAGACGGGGGACATTCACCCCTCCACTTT. This gives the protein CASSPDGGHSPLHF.